This record looks at one T cell receptor beta chain sequence and its context. The antigen remains unidentified. The sample originates from a study of T cell clones after liver transplantation. Across the study: Apart from a few HCV-positive recipients, transplants were for non-autoimmune, non-viral reasons. Study-wide points: A larger donor-reactive than third-party decline suggested partial antigen-specific deletion.

The V end was cut by 0 bases, the J end by 3 bases, with 6 bases between. Germline V gives CDR1 LGHNA, CDR2 YSLEER. This CDR3 contains 14 residues. TCRdb's table, derived via immunoSEQ multiplex PCR, lists solely in-frame clones and lacks some. The repertoire holds about 99,000 clones, with about 80% as singletons. The TCR sequence derives from a human patient who received a liver transplant. Some T cells may be supplied by the graft donor. This sequence joins TRBV4-3 and TRBJ2-1; D is ambiguous. The specimen was CD4+ T cells from blood, collected around 44 months after liver transplant. The CDR3 spells CASSQDTIYNEQFF. In DNA form, the CDR3 reads TGCGCCAGCAGCCAAGACACAATCTACAATGAGCAGTTCTTC.